This is a list of T cell receptor beta chains from one sample in a study of type 1 regulatory T cells. One entry per CDR3 protein, called by TCRdb with MiXCR from the reads. Of 88,000 or so distinct CDR3 sequences detected, around a third appear once; the ten largest clones hold less than 2.5%. The sequencing input was CD4+ T cells, either the whole sample or a sorted fraction (not recorded which). Every receptor here comes from a human donor in good health. The CDR3 runs from the conserved cysteine through the conserved F or W. A D gene is named only where the DNA matches it firmly. Expanded clones get a size class; other rows say once, few or many, or leave the size out.

CASSTGTSGTDTQYF,TGTGCCAGCAGTACCGGGACTAGCGGCACAGATACGCAGTATTTT,TRBV7-8,few,TRBD2,TRBJ2-3,15
CSALTSGRPHSYNEQFF,TGCAGTGCCCTGACTAGCGGGAGGCCCCACTCCTACAATGAGCAGTTCTTC,TRBV20-1,few,TRBD2,TRBJ2-1,17
CASSSATEAFF,TGTGCCAGCAGCTCCGCCACTGAAGCTTTCTTT,TRBV5-4,-,-,TRBJ1-1,11
CASSQGRVQPQHF,TGCGCCAGCAGCCAGGGGAGGGTTCAGCCCCAGCATTTT,TRBV4-3,few,-,TRBJ1-5,13
CASSPGVGQPQHF,TGTGCCAGCAGCCCAGGGGTTGGGCAGCCCCAGCATTTT,TRBV7-2,few,-,TRBJ1-5,13
CASSRSSRGFYEQYF,TGTGCCAGTAGTAGGAGTAGTAGGGGGTTCTACGAGCAGTACTTC,TRBV19,-,-,TRBJ2-7,15
CASSLVTGGNYGYTF,TGTGCCAGCAGCTTAGTGACAGGGGGCAACTATGGCTACACCTTC,TRBV7-2,few,TRBD1,TRBJ1-2,15
CASKVRNSYEQYF,TGTGCCAGCAAGGTACGGAACTCCTACGAGCAGTACTTC,TRBV7-2,many,-,TRBJ2-7,13
CASRGTGYEQYF,TGTGCCAGCAGGGGGACAGGGTACGAGCAGTACTTC,TRBV6-2/TRBV6-3,once,TRBD1,TRBJ2-7,12
CCVEIAGAKDTQYF,TGCTGCGTGGAAATAGCGGGAGCGAAAGATACGCAGTATTTT,TRBV29-1,-,TRBD2,TRBJ2-3,14
CASSLTGGSTEAFF,TGTGCCAGCTCACTAACAGGGGGCTCCACTGAAGCTTTCTTT,TRBV18,few,TRBD1,TRBJ1-1,14
CASSLAGSSYNSPLHF,TGTGCCAGCAGTTTGGCAGGGAGCTCCTATAATTCACCCCTCCACTTT,TRBV28,few,-,TRBJ1-6,16
CASSIQAPYYGYTF,TGTGCCAGTAGTATACAGGCTCCCTACTATGGCTACACCTTC,TRBV19,few,-,TRBJ1-2,14
CASSHPAGTGGYEQYF,TGCGCCAGCAGCCATCCGGCCGGGACAGGGGGATACGAGCAGTACTTC,TRBV4-1,few,TRBD1,TRBJ2-7,16
CASCLDRPTGELFF,TGCGCCAGCTGCTTAGACAGGCCCACCGGGGAGCTGTTTTTT,TRBV10-2,-,-,TRBJ2-2,14
CASSPGVEETQYF,TGTGCCAGCTCACCGGGAGTAGAGGAGACCCAGTACTTC,TRBV18,few,-,TRBJ2-5,13
CATQRTGNAFF,TGTGCCACCCAGAGGACAGGGAACGCTTTCTTT,TRBV19,-,TRBD1,TRBJ1-1,11
CASSTGLAGGFEQFF,TGCGCCAGCAGCACGGGACTAGCGGGAGGTTTCGAGCAGTTCTTC,TRBV5-1,-,TRBD2,TRBJ2-1,15
CAGSPTRSAGGGETQYF,TGTGCCGGCAGTCCAACGCGGTCGGCGGGAGGTGGTGAGACCCAGTACTTC,TRBV7-2,-,TRBD2,TRBJ2-5,17
CSARRTGGGTWELFF,TGCAGTGCTAGACGTACAGGGGGCGGTACGTGGGAGCTGTTTTTT,TRBV20-1,once,TRBD1,TRBJ2-2,15
CASSQEGQANYEQYF,TGTGCCAGCAGCCAAGAGGGACAGGCGAACTACGAGCAGTACTTC,TRBV3-1,few,TRBD1,TRBJ2-7,15
CSVGPSGTGGQETQYF,TGCAGCGTTGGTCCCTCAGGGACAGGGGGCCAAGAGACACAGTACTTC,TRBV29-1,-,TRBD1,TRBJ2-5,16